What follows are 19 T cell receptor beta chains derived from one specimen sequenced in a study of vaccination effects on CD4 cells after COVID-19. In the ViraFEST assay, antigen-specific CD4+ clonotypes were identified by expansion after peptide-pool stimulation. Following 10 days of culture, CD4+ T cells were isolated. The study found no prior SARS-CoV-2 infection in the vaccine recipients, who tested negative for nucleocapsid antibodies. These receptors have no identified antigens. Measured with immunoSEQ multiplex PCR; TCRdb has only the in-frame clones, and not every one. The sample has around 66,000 clones; roughly 75% are singletons. This sample comprised CD4+ T cells from PBMCs cultured with HCoV-OC43 spike peptides, obtained before COVID-19 vaccination. The subset was: HCoV-OC43 spike overlapping peptide pool stimulation. These receptors all come from a human donor who received a COVID-19 vaccine.

V gene TRBV9 combines with J gene TRBJ2-1, with D unclear. The CDR3 has 16 residues. In germline, CDR1 is SGDLS, CDR2 YYNGEE. V lost 0 bases and J 4 bases, leaving 14 bases between the germline ends. CDR3: CASSVEVYSRYNEQFF. Written as DNA, the CDR3 is TGTGCCAGCAGCGTAGAGGTATATTCGAGGTACAATGAGCAGTTCTTC.

In its sample, this clone was seen a few times. This chain connects TRBV15 to TRBJ1-6; tentatively, D is TRBD1 (5 bases). The CDR3 has 15 amino acids. Per germline, CDR1 LNHNV and CDR2 YYDKDF (reference sequence). Trimming stripped 5 bases from V and 6 bases from J, with 14 bases between. The CDR3 DNA reads as TGTGCCACCAGCGGGGGACCGGTGGGTAATTCACCCCTCCACTTT. Encoded protein: CATSGGPVGNSPLHF.

The chain uses TRBV2 and TRBJ1-2; D unresolved. In germline, CDR1 is SNHLY, CDR2 FYNNEI. CDR3 length equals 11 residues. Deletions cut 7 bases from V and 9 bases from J, with 12 bases between. CDR3 in amino acids: CASTRLTRYTF. CDR3 sequence (DNA): TGTGCCAGCACGAGGCTTACCCGCTACACCTTC. The whole variable domain, filled in from reference TRBV2 and TRBJ1-2, reads EPEVTQTPSHQVTQMGQEVILRCVPISNHLYFYWYRQILGQKVEFLVSFYNNEISEKSEIFDDQFSVERPDGSNFTLKIRSTKLEDSAMYFCASTRLTRYTFGSGTRLTVV.

This chain connects TRBV5-6 to TRBJ2-7; TRBD1 or TRBD2 may be the D gene (5 bases each). The CDR3 has 16 residues. Between the trimmed V and J ends, which lost 3 bases and 3 bases, there was a span of 19 bases. Germline V gene sequence: CDR1 SGHDT, CDR2 YYEEEE. The CDR3 reads CASSWDAPGLHYEQYV. For the CDR3, the DNA is TGTGCCAGCAGCTGGGACGCCCCAGGGCTGCACTACGAGCAGTACGTC.

This chain uses TRBV6-5 with TRBJ2-2, with 7 bases matching TRBD2. Per the germline V gene, CDR1 is MNHEY and CDR2 is SVGAGI. CDR3 length: 15 amino acids. V lost 6 bases, J lost 3 bases, and 7 bases stayed unmatched. CDR3 DNA: TGTGCCAGCAGGTGGTCGGGGGGAGACACCGGGGAGCTGTTTTTT. This sequence encodes CASRWSGGDTGELFF.

CDR3 sequence (DNA): TGCGCCAGCAGGGGATCCGATGGGGGTAATTCACCCCTCCACTTT. It codes for CASRGSDGGNSPLHF. The chain carries TRBV5-1 and TRBJ1-6; D may be TRBD1 (5 bases). The CDR3 extends over 15 amino acids. Germline CDR1 is SGHRS and CDR2 is YFSETQ. V was clipped by 5 bases and J by 6 bases, with 15 bases between them.

The rearrangement links TRBV18 to TRBJ2-7, with TRBD1 matching 7 bases. CDR1 is KGHSH and CDR2 is LQKENI in the germline V gene. The CDR3 has 13 amino acids. With 3 bases clipped from V and 6 bases from J, the junction kept 5 bases outside the gene matches. The CDR3 region has the DNA TGTGCCAGCTCACCGAGGGCAGGGGGCGAGCAGTACGTC. Amino acid sequence: CASSPRAGGEQYV.

J is TRBJ2-7 and V is TRBV21-1; the D call TRBD2 from the table was never checked on the DNA. TRBV21-1 is tagged as a pseudogene. The CDR3 length is 13 residues. Here the CDR3 reads CASSTRETYEQYV. The CDR3 DNA follows: TGTGCCAGCAGCACCCGGGAGACCTACGAGCAGTACGTC.

The chain uses TRBV7-2 and TRBJ1-1, with 8 positions matching TRBD1. CDR3 length: 14 residues. Germline loops: CDR1 SGHTA, CDR2 FQGNSA. The V segment lost 6 bases and the J segment 7 bases; nucleotides outside the gene matches: 10. The CDR3 region is CASSDQGALGEAFF. The CDR3 region has the DNA TGTGCCAGCAGTGATCAGGGGGCGCTTGGTGAAGCTTTCTTT.

The chain carries TRBV28 and TRBJ1-5; D ambiguous. Germline-derived CDR1 and CDR2 are MDHEN and SYDVKM. Trimming left V 7 bases short and J 4 bases short, with 8 bases between. The CDR3 contains 12 residues. CDR3 in DNA: TGTGCCAGCACCAGAGCAAATCAGCCCCAGCATTTT. The encoded protein is CASTRANQPQHF.

The rearrangement links TRBV3-1 (or the pseudogene TRBV3-2) to TRBJ2-2, with D unresolved. The CDR3 covers 14 residues. Between the trimmed V and J ends, which lost 4 bases and 1 base, there was a span of 7 bases. CDR1 and CDR2 from the germline V gene are LGHDT and YNNKEL (reference sequence). The CDR3 reads CASSRLGNTGELFF. CDR3 sequence (DNA): TGTGCCAGCAGCCGCCTTGGGAACACCGGGGAGCTGTTTTTT.

The rearrangement joins TRBV19 to TRBJ2-1; TRBD1 or TRBD2 may be the D gene (7 bases each). The CDR3 consists of 17 residues. CDR1 and CDR2 from the germline V gene are LNHDA and SQIVND (reference sequence). The V gene lost 1 base and the J gene lost 6 bases, with 19 bases spanning the gap. CDR3: CASSIGSRGGPRNEQFF. CDR3 DNA sequence: TGTGCCAGTAGTATAGGGTCCAGGGGGGGCCCCCGCAATGAGCAGTTCTTC. Complete variable domain (other parts from reference TRBV19 and TRBJ2-1): DGGITQSPKYLFRKEGQNVTLSCEQNLNHDAMYWYRQDPGQGLRLIYYSQIVNDFQKGDIAEGYSVSREKKESFPLTVTSAQKNPTAFYLCASSIGSRGGPRNEQFFGPGTRLTVL.

Remarks on this clone: Other DNA sequences of this sample code for an identical CDR3. The chain uses TRBV18 and TRBJ1-1; D is uncertain. Trimming left V 2 bases short and J 2 bases short, with 6 bases between. From germline, CDR1 is KGHSH and CDR2 LQKENI. The CDR3 loop spans 13 amino acids. The CDR3 spells CASSPSPNTEAFF. For the CDR3, the DNA is TGTGCCAGCTCACCAAGTCCAAACACTGAAGCTTTCTTT.

The CDR3: CASSESGGRRPQHF. DNA for the CDR3: TGCGCCAGCAGTGAGTCAGGGGGCCGTCGGCCCCAGCATTTT. The chain has TRBV10-2 and TRBJ1-5, with TRBD1 matching over 7 bases. The CDR3 spans 14 residues. With V trimmed by 0 bases and J by 9 bases, 5 bases remained unmatched. The V gene's germline CDR1 is WSHSY and CDR2 SAAADI.

Only one count was recorded for this clone. CDR3 nucleotide sequence: TGTGCCAGTAGCAACACACAGGGGAGGAACCAGCCCCAGCATTTT. Amino acid sequence: CASSNTQGRNQPQHF. J is TRBJ1-5 and V is TRBV19; 7 bases line up with TRBD1. J lost 7 bases, V lost 6 bases, and 12 bases had no gene match. Germline-derived CDR1 and CDR2 are LNHDA and SQIVND (reference sequence). The CDR3 is 15 residues long. Looking up the rest from reference TRBV19 and TRBJ1-5 gives the full variable domain: DGGITQSPKYLFRKEGQNVTLSCEQNLNHDAMYWYRQDPGQGLRLIYYSQIVNDFQKGDIAEGYSVSREKKESFPLTVTSAQKNPTAFYLCASSNTQGRNQPQHFGDGTRLSIL.

In this sample, this clone turned up a few times. V gene TRBV14 combines with J gene TRBJ2-1; 12 bases fit TRBD2. Trimming at V came to 4 bases and at J to 6 bases, leaving 7 bases not matched to a gene. Germline V lookup: CDR1 SGHDN, CDR2 FVKESK. This CDR3 has 16 residues. The DNA of the CDR3 is TGTGCCAGCAGCCTGCGAGCACTAGCGGGGGGCAATGAGCAGTTCTTC. This gives the protein CASSLRALAGGNEQFF.

V gene TRBV5-1 combines with J gene TRBJ2-7; D might be TRBD1 (5 bases). Germline CDR1 and CDR2: SGHRS and YFSETQ. The CDR3 is made up of 13 amino acids. Trimming stripped 5 bases from V and 7 bases from J, with 16 bases between. The CDR3 here is CASRPDPSGEQYV. CDR3 DNA: TGCGCCAGCAGACCCGATCCGTCAGGGGAGCAGTACGTC.

The V gene is TRBV6-5, the J gene TRBJ2-1, with 15 bases identical to TRBD2. Trimming at V came to 5 bases and at J to 15 bases, leaving 11 bases not matched to a gene. This CDR3 spans 15 amino acids. CDR1 and CDR2 (germline): MNHEY, SVGAGI. The CDR3 coding sequence is TGTGCCAGCAGTCTAGACCCGGGACTAGCGGGGGGTGGGTTCTTC. Protein: CASSLDPGLAGGGFF.

As DNA, the CDR3 is TGTGCCAGCAGCCAAGTACAAGGGGGTGGCTATGGCTACACCTTC. Translated: CASSQVQGGGYGYTF. The chain links TRBV3-1 (or the pseudogene TRBV3-2) to TRBJ1-2; perhaps TRBD1 as D (6 bases). The length of the CDR3 is 15 residues. The V end lost 1 base, the J end lost 4 bases, and 13 bases lay between the germline ends. From germline, CDR1 is LGHDT and CDR2 YNNKEL (reference sequence).